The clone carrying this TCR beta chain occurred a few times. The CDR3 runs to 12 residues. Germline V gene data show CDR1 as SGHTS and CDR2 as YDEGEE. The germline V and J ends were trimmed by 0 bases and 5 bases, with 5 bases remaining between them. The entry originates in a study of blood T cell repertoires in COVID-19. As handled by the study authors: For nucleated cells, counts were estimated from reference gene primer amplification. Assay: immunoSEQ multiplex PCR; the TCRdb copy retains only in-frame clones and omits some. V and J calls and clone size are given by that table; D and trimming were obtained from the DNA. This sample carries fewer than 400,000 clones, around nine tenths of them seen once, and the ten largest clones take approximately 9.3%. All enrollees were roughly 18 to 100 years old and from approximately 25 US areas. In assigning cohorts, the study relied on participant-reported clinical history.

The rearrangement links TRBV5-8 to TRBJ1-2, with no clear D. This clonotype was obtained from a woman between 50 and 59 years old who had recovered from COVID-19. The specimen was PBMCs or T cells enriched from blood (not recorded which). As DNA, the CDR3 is TGTGCCAGCAGCTTGGGAGGATATGGCTACACCTTC. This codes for CASSLGGYGYTF.